This is a list of T cell receptor beta chains from one sample in a study of T cells in Graves' hyperthyroidism and ophthalmopathy. A single record per CDR3 protein comes from TCRdb applying MiXCR to the multiplex PCR reads. The data show around 250,000 distinct CDR3 sequences, around 17% seen once. The sample consisted of blood. The receptors were sampled from a woman aged 18-29 years with Graves' ophthalmopathy. The CDR3 runs from the conserved cysteine through the conserved F or W. A D gene is named only where the DNA matches it firmly. Rows give clone size only sometimes, using once, few, many, or a class for an expanded clone.

>TRBV6-5|-|TRBJ1-1|few
TGTGCCAGCAGTTACACGACTGGGGGGGGAGGGACTGAAGCTTTCTTT
CASSYTTGGGGTEAFF
>TRBV19|TRBD1|TRBJ2-6|few
TGTGCCAGTAGTTCGTACAGGGGCTCTGGGGCCAACGTCCTGACTTTC
CASSSYRGSGANVLTF
>TRBV4-1|-|TRBJ2-5|many
TGCGCCAGCAGCCAAGGACAGTACCAAGAGACCCAGTACTTC
CASSQGQYQETQYF
>TRBV3-1|-|TRBJ1-4|-
TGTGCCAGCAGCCAGAACACAGGGTCGGGCGAAAAACTGTTTTTT
CASSQNTGSGEKLFF
>TRBV7-8|-|TRBJ2-6|-
TGTGCCAGCAGCTTACTAACCTCTGGGGCCAACGTCCTGACTTTC
CASSLLTSGANVLTF
>TRBV4-1|-|TRBJ1-1|many
TGCGCCAGCAGGTGGTTGGGGACAACGGTTATGAACACTGAAGCTTTCTTT
CASRWLGTTVMNTEAFF
>TRBV10-2|TRBD1|TRBJ1-1|many
TGCGCCAGCAGTGGACAGGGGTACGAAGTCTTGAACACTGAAGCTTTCTTT
CASSGQGYEVLNTEAFF
>TRBV7-9|TRBD2|TRBJ2-1|many
TGTGCCAGCAGCTCCGGGACTAGCGGGGGGAAGTCCTACAATGAGCAGTTCTTC
CASSSGTSGGKSYNEQFF
>TRBV19|TRBD2|TRBJ2-1|-
TGTGCCAGTAGTATCTTTCGCGGGGGTTCCTGCAATGAGCAGTTCTTC
CASSIFRGGSCNEQFF
>TRBV11-2|-|TRBJ2-5|many
TGTGCCAGCAGCTTAGATTTGGGCTCCCAAGAGACCCAGTACTTC
CASSLDLGSQETQYF
>TRBV28|-|TRBJ2-4|many
TGTGCCAGCAGTTTTTTGGATCCCGAAAACATTCAGTACTTC
CASSFLDPENIQYF
>TRBV27|-|TRBJ2-7|many
TGTGCCAGCAGTGCGGCAATCAGGGGGGTGCAGTACTTC
CASSAAIRGVQYF
>TRBV28|TRBD1|TRBJ2-7|many
TGTGCCAGCAGCTTAAATCCAAAACGGGACAGGGAAGGCGAGCAGTACTTC
CASSLNPKRDREGEQYF
>TRBV20-1|-|TRBJ1-2|many
TGCACTAATATAGGGACGGATAACTATGGCTACACCTTC
CTNIGTDNYGYTF
>TRBV20-1|TRBD2|TRBJ2-1|many
TGCAGTGCCCCCGGGCGGACTAGCGGGAGAACCAATGAGCAGTTCTTC
CSAPGRTSGRTNEQFF
>TRBV11-1|-|TRBJ1-1|-
TGTGCCAGCAGCTTAGCTCGGGACATCGGCACTGAAGCTTTCTTT
CASSLARDIGTEAFF
>TRBV7-2|-|TRBJ1-1|many
TGTGCCAGCAGCTTAGTAGACATGAACACTGAAGCTTTCTTT
CASSLVDMNTEAFF
>TRBV12-3/TRBV12-4|-|TRBJ1-2|many
TGTGCCAGCAGTTTAGGGGGAGGGGGGGGAAATGGCTACACCTTC
CASSLGGGGGNGYTF
>TRBV6-1|-|TRBJ1-1|-
TGTGCCAGCAGTGGATACAGGGAGGGGACTGAAGCTTTCTTT
CASSGYREGTEAFF
>TRBV3-1|TRBD1|TRBJ2-7|many
TGTGCCAGCAGCCACAGGGGGCGCGGTCGGGTGCACGACGAGCAGTACTTC
CASSHRGRGRVHDEQYF
>TRBV30|-|TRBJ2-7|many
TGTGCCTGGTCGGGACTTACACCCTACGAGCAGTACTTC
CAWSGLTPYEQYF
>TRBV6-5|-|TRBJ1-2|many
TGTGCCAGCAGTTACTCGCCTGGGGGTGGCTACACCTTC
CASSYSPGGGYTF
>TRBV4-2|-|TRBJ2-7|many
TGTGCCAGCAGCCAAGGGCGAGCAGCCAACTCCTACGAGCAGTACTTC
CASSQGRAANSYEQYF